These 31 T cell receptor beta chains share one sample of origin, sequenced in a study of cytotoxic CD8 clonotypes in ibrutinib-treated CLL. TCRdb keeps only in-frame clones here, not all; method: immunoSEQ multiplex PCR. Here the sample spans around 200,000 clones, around 75% being singletons. Sequences were derived from PBMCs, sampled after 12 months of ibrutinib treatment. Receptors were obtained from a human donor with chronic lymphocytic leukemia.

This clone was counted between two and nine times. The V and J genes are TRBV28 and TRBJ1-5, with D possibly matching TRBD1 (5 bases). This CDR3 has 15 amino acids. V lost 6 bases and J 5 bases, leaving 17 bases between the germline ends. Per the germline V gene, CDR1 is MDHEN and CDR2 is SYDVKM. Here the CDR3 DNA reads TGTGCCAGCAGCCGTACCGGGACCCCCGATCAGCCCCAGCATTTT. Protein: CASSRTGTPDQPQHF.

This clone turned up a few times. This chain uses TRBV4-2 with TRBJ1-1; no reliable D call. CDR1 and CDR2 from the germline V gene are LGHNA and YNFKEQ. The CDR3 loop spans 15 amino acids. V gave up 1 base and J gave up 2 bases, with 11 bases separating them. The DNA for the CDR3 is TGTGCCAGCAGCCAAGGAAGACTCCTAAACACTGAAGCTTTCTTT. It yields the protein CASSQGRLLNTEAFF.

The V and J genes are TRBV5-1 and TRBJ1-6; D not resolved. V lost 1 base and J 5 bases, leaving 10 bases between the germline ends. Germline V gene sequence: CDR1 SGHRS, CDR2 YFSETQ. CDR3 length equals 15 residues. CDR3 residues: CASSLKEPHNSPLHF. CDR3 bases: TGCGCCAGCAGCTTGAAGGAGCCTCATAATTCACCCCTCCACTTT.

J is TRBJ1-4 and V is TRBV5-1; TRBD1 matches at 7 bases. From germline, CDR1 is SGHRS and CDR2 YFSETQ. V was clipped by 3 bases and J by 5 bases; unmatched bases: 7. This CDR3 region has 15 residues. The CDR3 sequence: CASSYRDSKNEKLFF. The CDR3, as DNA: TGCGCCAGCAGCTATCGGGACAGTAAAAATGAAAAACTGTTTTTT.

J is TRBJ1-2 and V is TRBV6-5; D gene unclear. Germline V CDR1 and CDR2: MNHEY, SVGAGI. The V gene lost 5 bases and the J gene lost 0 bases, with 7 bases spanning the gap. The CDR3 runs 13 residues. CDR3 sequence reads: CASSLSPNYGYTF. The CDR3 DNA is TGTGCCAGCAGTCTTTCCCCTAACTATGGCTACACCTTC.

V usage is TRBV5-4 and J usage is TRBJ2-2; the D gene is possibly TRBD1 (5 bases). The V gene lost 0 bases and the J gene lost 5 bases, with 8 bases spanning the gap. CDR1 is SGHNT and CDR2 is YYREEE in the germline V gene (reference sequence). There are 14 residues in the CDR3. The DNA for the CDR3 is TGTGCCAGCAGCTTGGGGGGCGGAACCGGGGAGCTGTTTTTT. Encoded protein: CASSLGGGTGELFF.

The chain is built from TRBV15 and TRBJ1-6, with TRBD1 as a possible D gene (5 bases). The CDR3 is made up of 19 amino acids. The V gene lost 5 bases and the J gene lost 0 bases, with 20 bases spanning the gap. CDR1 is LNHNV and CDR2 is YYDKDF in the germline V gene (reference sequence). CDR3 nucleotides: TGTGCCACCAGCGCACCGGGGGGGACTGCCAACTCCTATAATTCACCCCTCCACTTT. This gives the protein CATSAPGGTANSYNSPLHF.

The chain is built from TRBV30 and TRBJ1-6; no reliable D call. The CDR3 consists of 13 residues. Between the trimmed V and J ends, which lost 0 bases and 7 bases, there was a span of 7 bases. Germline V gives CDR1 GTSNPN, CDR2 SVGIG (reference sequence). The CDR3 DNA is TGTGCCTGGAGTGTAAGTGGCAATTCACCCCTCCACTTT. The encoded protein is CAWSVSGNSPLHF.

This chain joins TRBV4-1 and TRBJ1-5; unclear D gene. Germline V gene lookup returns CDR1 MGHRA and CDR2 YSYEKL. V lost 7 bases, J lost 0 bases, and 16 bases lay in between. The CDR3 spans 16 residues. DNA of the CDR3: TGCGCCAGCACCTCCACTCCGGGTCATAGCAATCAGCCCCAGCATTTT. As protein: CASTSTPGHSNQPQHF.

The rearrangement links TRBV5-1 to TRBJ2-2; D uncertain. The CDR3 contains 14 residues. V lost 0 bases and J lost 3, with 6 bases in between. CDR1 and CDR2 (germline): SGHRS, YFSETQ. The CDR3 loop is CASSLGRYTGELFF. In DNA form, the CDR3 reads TGCGCCAGCAGCTTGGGACGGTACACCGGGGAGCTGTTTTTT.

J is TRBJ2-5 and V is TRBV21-1; the D segment call TRBD2 is taken from the table without a DNA check. TRBV21-1 is described as a pseudogene. This CDR3 spans 17 amino acids. The CDR3 spells CASSYERNGGGCETQYF. The CDR3 DNA follows: TGTGCCAGCAGCTATGAAAGGAACGGGGGAGGGTGCGAGACCCAGTACTTC.

This chain joins TRBV28 and TRBJ1-1; D remains ambiguous. The CDR3 loop spans 13 amino acids. The ends were cut back, 1 base at V and 8 bases at J, with 11 bases in the middle. Per the germline V gene, CDR1 is MDHEN and CDR2 is SYDVKM. The CDR3 DNA reads TGTGCCAGCAGTTTATCAAGTCCAAGGGAAGCTTTCTTT. It codes for CASSLSSPREAFF.

The rearrangement joins TRBV7-9 to TRBJ1-1; 7 bases map to TRBD1. Germline V CDR1 and CDR2: SEHNR, FQNEAQ (reference sequence). The CDR3 runs 15 residues. The ends lost 3 bases at V and 1 base at J; junction bases unmatched: 5. This CDR3 is CASSFMGQTNTEAFF. As DNA, the CDR3 is TGTGCCAGCAGCTTCATGGGACAGACGAACACTGAAGCTTTCTTT.

This clone turned up a few times. The chain uses TRBV2 and TRBJ2-3; possible D gene TRBD2, 5 bases. The ends were cut back, 8 bases at V and 6 bases at J, with 18 bases in the middle. The CDR3 loop spans 14 amino acids. Germline V CDR1 and CDR2: SNHLY, FYNNEI. CDR3 coding DNA: TGTGCCAGCGGGAAGGACCGGGGAACGGATACGCAGTATTTT. Residues: CASGKDRGTDTQYF.

The rearrangement joins TRBV4-1 to TRBJ2-1; D remains ambiguous. V was cut by 0 bases and J by 1 base, with 10 bases left in between. The CDR3 length is 16 residues. Germline lookup yields CDR1 MGHRA and CDR2 YSYEKL. The CDR3 is CASSQDVLSSYNEQFF. The CDR3 DNA reads TGCGCCAGCAGCCAAGATGTGTTGAGTTCCTACAATGAGCAGTTCTTC.

This rearrangement joins TRBV19 to TRBJ2-7, with D tentatively TRBD1 or TRBD2 (5 bases each). V was shortened by 0 bases and J by 6 bases, with 15 bases between the two germline ends. This CDR3 has 15 residues. CDR1 is LNHDA and CDR2 is SQIVND in the germline V gene (reference sequence). CDR3 bases: TGTGCCAGTAGTATAGACCCCAGGGCGGGTGTCGAGCAGTACTTC. This sequence encodes CASSIDPRAGVEQYF.

Comments on this clone: Other DNA sequences from this sample encode an identical CDR3 as well. The V gene is TRBV6-1, the J gene TRBJ2-5; TRBD2 matches at 11 bases. This CDR3 has 15 amino acids. The germline V gene encodes CDR1 MNHNS and CDR2 SASEGT. The trim removed 6 bases at V and 1 base at J, leaving 4 bases unmatched. The CDR3 DNA follows: TGTGCCAGCAGCGAGCTAGCGGGGGGCCAAGAGACCCAGTACTTC. It is translated as CASSELAGGQETQYF.

The V call is TRBV18, the J call TRBJ1-1; unclear D gene. This CDR3 is built from 16 residues. Trimming removed 5 bases at V and 1 base at J, with 17 bases between. Germline V gene sequence: CDR1 KGHSH, CDR2 LQKENI. For the CDR3, the DNA is TGTGCCAGCTCATCTCGAACTGGACGGAGGAACACTGAAGCTTTCTTT. It translates to CASSSRTGRRNTEAFF.

The V and J genes are TRBV5-1 and TRBJ1-2; D not resolved. Germline V lookup: CDR1 SGHRS, CDR2 YFSETQ. CDR3 length equals 14 residues. The V end was cut by 0 bases, the J end by 6 bases, with 12 bases between. In DNA, the CDR3 is TGCGCCAGCAGCTTGGCCGATGGCCTCGATGGCTACACCTTC. Encoded protein: CASSLADGLDGYTF.

This sequence joins TRBV5-6 and TRBJ1-5; D remains unclear. This CDR3 has 15 residues. V shed 0 bases and J shed 7 bases, with 14 bases lying between them. Germline V lookup: CDR1 SGHDT, CDR2 YYEEEE. Here the CDR3 reads CASSLGTLNRQPQHF. CDR3 DNA: TGTGCCAGCAGCTTGGGCACATTAAATAGGCAGCCCCAGCATTTT.

This chain joins TRBV18 and TRBJ2-5; 7 nucleotides agree with TRBD2. Trimming cost V 5 bases and J 5 bases; bases outside gene matches: 5. This CDR3 spans 13 amino acids. Germline V gene lookup returns CDR1 KGHSH and CDR2 LQKENI. The CDR3 DNA reads as TGTGCCAGCTCAGCGGGAGTCGGGGAGACCCAGTACTTC. This encodes CASSAGVGETQYF.

The V call is TRBV10-1, the J call TRBJ1-2; D is unclear. V gave up 0 bases and J gave up 5 bases, with 7 bases separating them. The CDR3 is made up of 13 amino acids. Germline V lookup: CDR1 WNHNN, CDR2 SYGVQD (reference sequence). CDR3 loop: CASSESRRYGYTF. CDR3 in DNA: TGCGCCAGCAGTGAGTCTCGGAGGTATGGCTACACCTTC.

This clone was counted between two and nine times. This rearrangement joins TRBV12-2 to TRBJ1-6; the table calls TRBD1, which could not be checked here. TRBV12-2 is classified as a pseudogene. This CDR3 is 15 amino acids long. The CDR3 region has the DNA TGTGCAAGTCGCTTAGGGGACAGCACCAATTCACCCCTCCACTTT. Translated: CASRLGDSTNSPLHF.

The chain is built from TRBV19 and TRBJ1-1; D not resolved. CDR3 size: 14 residues. CDR1 LNHDA and CDR2 SQIVND come from the germline V gene (reference sequence). V lost 2 bases and J lost 0, with 7 bases in between. CDR3 sequence: CASSIYRLNTEAFF. CDR3 sequence (DNA): TGTGCCAGTAGTATATATCGTTTGAACACTGAAGCTTTCTTT.

The rearrangement uses TRBV27 and TRBJ1-2; no clear D. There are 15 residues in the CDR3. Germline V gene data show CDR1 as MNHEY and CDR2 as SMNVEV (reference sequence). The V end was cut by 0 bases, the J end by 8 bases, with 16 bases between. The chain's CDR3 is CASSLSGGTRMGYTF. Written as DNA, the CDR3 is TGTGCCAGCAGTTTATCGGGAGGAACTAGAATGGGCTACACCTTC.

J is TRBJ2-2 and V is TRBV9, with 11 bases identical to TRBD2. This CDR3 region has 16 residues. Germline V lookup: CDR1 SGDLS, CDR2 YYNGEE. The V and J ends lost 1 base and 6 bases, in that order; junction bases with no gene match: 5. CDR3 sequence: CASSVTSGSVPGELFF. CDR3 DNA sequence: TGTGCCAGCAGCGTAACTAGCGGGAGTGTCCCCGGGGAGCTGTTTTTT.

V and J are TRBV6-6 and TRBJ2-1, with D hard to call. Trimming shortened V by 6 bases and J by 1 base, and 13 bases separated the two germline ends. The CDR3 length is 15 residues. Looked up from germline, CDR1 is MNHNY and CDR2 is SVGAGI (reference sequence). The CDR3 DNA is TGTGCCAGCAGCGTTACCGCGCTGTCCTACAATGAGCAGTTCTTC. It yields the protein CASSVTALSYNEQFF.

The V and J genes are TRBV30 and TRBJ1-1, with a weak D call TRBD1 (6 bases). The length of the CDR3 is 12 residues. V lost 8 bases and J lost 0, with 10 bases in between. CDR1 is GTSNPN, CDR2 SVGIG, per germline (reference sequence). The CDR3 region is CALQGMNTEAFF. The CDR3 coding sequence is TGTGCCCTTCAGGGGATGAACACTGAAGCTTTCTTT.

This clone showed up just a few times. The rearrangement links TRBV28 to TRBJ2-6; no clear D gene. The V gene lost 8 bases and the J gene lost 0 bases, with 2 bases spanning the gap. Germline V gene sequence: CDR1 MDHEN, CDR2 SYDVKM. This CDR3 has 12 amino acids. CDR3 bases: TGTGCCAGCCGCTCTGGGGCCAACGTCCTGACTTTC. This sequence encodes CASRSGANVLTF.

The rearrangement links TRBV30 to TRBJ2-2; tentative D call: TRBD2 (6 bases). CDR3 length: 14 residues. Germline-derived CDR1 and CDR2 are GTSNPN and SVGIG (reference sequence). V lost 4 bases and J lost 4, with 13 bases in between. CDR3 region: CAWTRAGGTGELFF. The CDR3 coding sequence is TGTGCCTGGACCAGAGCGGGCGGCACCGGGGAGCTGTTTTTT.

J is TRBJ1-2 and V is TRBV14; D perhaps matches TRBD1 (5 bases). The CDR3 has 15 amino acids. Germline assignment: CDR1 SGHDN and CDR2 FVKESK. V was trimmed by 1 base and J by 4 bases, leaving 13 bases between them. In nucleotides, the CDR3 is TGTGCCAGCAGCCAAGCAGGCAGGGAATTCTATGGCTACACCTTC. Translating it yields CASSQAGREFYGYTF.